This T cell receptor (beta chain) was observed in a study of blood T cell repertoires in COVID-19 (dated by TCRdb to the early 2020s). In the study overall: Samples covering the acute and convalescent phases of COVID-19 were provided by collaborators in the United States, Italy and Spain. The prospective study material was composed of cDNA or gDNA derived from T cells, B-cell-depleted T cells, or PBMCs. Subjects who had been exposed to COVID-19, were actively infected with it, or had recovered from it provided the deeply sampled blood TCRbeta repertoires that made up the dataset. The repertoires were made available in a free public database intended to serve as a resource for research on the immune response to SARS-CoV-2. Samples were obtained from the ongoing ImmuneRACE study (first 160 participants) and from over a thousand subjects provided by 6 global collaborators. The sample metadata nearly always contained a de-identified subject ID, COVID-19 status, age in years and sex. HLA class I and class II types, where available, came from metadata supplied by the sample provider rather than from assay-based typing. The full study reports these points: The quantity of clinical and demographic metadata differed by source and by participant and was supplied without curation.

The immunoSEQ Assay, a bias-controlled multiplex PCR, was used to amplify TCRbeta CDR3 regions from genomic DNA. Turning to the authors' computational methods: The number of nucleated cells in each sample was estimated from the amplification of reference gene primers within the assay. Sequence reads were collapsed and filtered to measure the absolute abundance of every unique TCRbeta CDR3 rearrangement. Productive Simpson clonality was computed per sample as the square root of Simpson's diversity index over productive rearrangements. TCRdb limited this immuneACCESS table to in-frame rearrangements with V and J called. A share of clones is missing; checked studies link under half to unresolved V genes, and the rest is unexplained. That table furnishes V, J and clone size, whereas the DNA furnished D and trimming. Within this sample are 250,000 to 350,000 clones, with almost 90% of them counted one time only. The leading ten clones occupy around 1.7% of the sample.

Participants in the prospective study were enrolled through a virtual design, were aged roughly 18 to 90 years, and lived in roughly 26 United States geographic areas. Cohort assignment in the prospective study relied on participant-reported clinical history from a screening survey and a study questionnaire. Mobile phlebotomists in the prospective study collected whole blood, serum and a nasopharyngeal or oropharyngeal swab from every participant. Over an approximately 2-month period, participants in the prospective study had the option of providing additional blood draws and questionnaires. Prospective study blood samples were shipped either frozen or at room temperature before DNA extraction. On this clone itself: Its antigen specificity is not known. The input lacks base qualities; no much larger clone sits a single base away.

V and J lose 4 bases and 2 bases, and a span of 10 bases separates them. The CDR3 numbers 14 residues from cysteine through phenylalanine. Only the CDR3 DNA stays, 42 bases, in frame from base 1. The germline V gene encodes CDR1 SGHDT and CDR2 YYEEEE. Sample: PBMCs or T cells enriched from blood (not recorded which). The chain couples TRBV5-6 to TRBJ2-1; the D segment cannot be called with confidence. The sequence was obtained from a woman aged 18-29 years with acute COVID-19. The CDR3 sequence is CASSGVGAYNEQFF. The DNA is TGTGCCAGCAGCGGTGTGGGCGCCTACAATGAGCAGTTCTTC.